These 16 T cell receptor beta chains originate from one sample sequenced in a study of blood T cell repertoires in COVID-19. Assay used: immunoSEQ multiplex PCR; TCRdb lists only in-frame clones, some missing. The table records some 250,000 clones, more than 75% of them present only once. The sequencing input was PBMCs or T cells enriched from blood (not recorded which). The receptors stem from a woman aged 40 to 50 with acute COVID-19.

The chain joins TRBV5-1 to TRBJ2-7; D call uncertain. The V end was cut by 1 base, the J end by 4 bases, with 12 bases between. CDR1 and CDR2 from the germline V gene are SGHRS and YFSETQ. The CDR3 is 14 residues long. In DNA, the CDR3 is TGCGCCAGCAGCTTGCTCCTAGGAGAATACGAGCAGTACTTC. Amino acid sequence: CASSLLLGEYEQYF.

V usage is TRBV9 and J usage is TRBJ2-3; 10 bases fit TRBD2. Germline V lookup: CDR1 SGDLS, CDR2 YYNGEE. The CDR3 is made up of 14 amino acids. The J segment lost 5 bases and the V segment lost 5 bases, leaving 5 bases of the junction unmatched. CDR3 sequence reads: CASSSLAGEDTQYF. CDR3 in DNA: TGTGCCAGCAGTTCCCTAGCGGGAGAAGATACGCAGTATTTT.

In this sample, this clone turned up once. CDR3 sequence (DNA): TGCGCCAGCAGTGAGACAGATCAGCCCCAGCATTTT. This gives the protein CASSETDQPQHF. V usage is TRBV10-1 and J usage is TRBJ1-5; D gene uncertain. Trimming left V 2 bases short and J 5 bases short, with 4 bases between. The CDR3 spans 12 residues. Germline values: CDR1 WNHNN, CDR2 SYGVQD (reference sequence).

The chain uses TRBV15 and TRBJ1-5, with D possibly TRBD1 on 6 matching bases. Germline V gives CDR1 LNHNV, CDR2 YYDKDF (reference sequence). Trimming shortened V by 1 base and J by 4 bases, and 11 bases separated the two germline ends. The CDR3 consists of 15 residues. CDR3 sequence reads: CATSRGTAENQPQHF. The CDR3 nucleotides are TGTGCCACCAGCAGAGGGACAGCCGAAAATCAGCCCCAGCATTTT.

This clone is a singleton in its sample. The chain links TRBV25-1 to TRBJ2-1, with 8 nucleotides matching TRBD2. CDR3 size: 13 residues. The ends lost 5 bases at V and 6 bases at J; junction bases unmatched: 3. CDR1 is MGHDK and CDR2 is SYGVNS in the germline V gene. The CDR3 spells CASSYAGGNEQFF. CDR3 nucleotides: TGTGCCAGCAGTTACGCGGGAGGCAATGAGCAGTTCTTC.

This clone was counted many times. The chain couples TRBV6-1 to TRBJ2-5, with 11 bases aligning to TRBD2. This CDR3 has 16 amino acids. Germline values: CDR1 MNHNS, CDR2 SASEGT. Trimming cost V 3 bases and J 1 base; bases outside gene matches: 4. The CDR3 bases are TGTGCCAGCAGTGACGGACTAGCGGGCTTCCAAGAGACCCAGTACTTC. Translated, it gives CASSDGLAGFQETQYF.

Remarks on this clone: Other DNA sequences of this sample code for an identical CDR3. The V call is TRBV11-3, the J call TRBJ2-3, with D tentatively TRBD1 (6 bases). Deletions cut 2 bases from V and 3 bases from J, with 15 bases between. This CDR3 is 16 amino acids long. Germline V CDR1 and CDR2: SGHNT, YENEEA. CDR3 DNA sequence: TGTGCCAGCAGCTTAAGGGGGTCGGGCGGAACAGATACGCAGTATTTT. Encoded protein: CASSLRGSGGTDTQYF.

The rearrangement joins TRBV3-1 (or the pseudogene TRBV3-2) to TRBJ2-5; unclear D gene. This CDR3 contains 11 residues. Trimming took 2 bases from V and 5 from J, leaving 3 bases between them. Germline V lookup: CDR1 LGHDT, CDR2 YNNKEL (reference sequence). CDR3 protein: CASSQQETQYF. DNA for the CDR3: TGTGCCAGCAGCCAACAGGAGACCCAGTACTTC.

The CDR3 loop reads CASSAESGQATDTQYF. The CDR3 DNA is TGTGCCAGCAGTGCAGAGTCGGGACAGGCTACAGATACGCAGTATTTT. The chain is built from TRBV6-1 and TRBJ2-3, with 8 bases matching TRBD1. V shed 4 bases and J 3 bases; nucleotides not matched to a gene: 9. CDR3 length: 16 residues. Per germline, CDR1 MNHNS and CDR2 SASEGT.

The J gene is TRBJ1-1, the V gene TRBV9; 7 bases are shared with TRBD1. This CDR3 spans 17 amino acids. Germline CDR1 is SGDLS and CDR2 is YYNGEE. V shed 4 bases and J 0 bases; nucleotides not matched to a gene: 12. Here the CDR3 reads CASSPEGAPSMNTEAFF. For the CDR3, the DNA is TGTGCCAGCAGCCCTGAGGGGGCGCCGAGCATGAACACTGAAGCTTTCTTT.

The V gene is TRBV6-2 or TRBV6-3, the J gene TRBJ2-5; tentative D call: TRBD2 (5 bases). The V end was cut by 2 bases, the J end by 5 bases, with 18 bases between. Germline values: CDR1 MNHEY, CDR2 SVGEGT. The CDR3 extends over 16 amino acids. The CDR3 sequence: CASSYAEAELGETQYF. CDR3 DNA sequence: TGTGCCAGCAGTTACGCGGAGGCTGAATTAGGGGAGACCCAGTACTTC.

This clone was detected once. The chain combines TRBV2 with TRBJ1-2; weak D call: TRBD1 (6 bases). Trimming shortened V by 6 bases and J by 8 bases, and 7 bases separated the two germline ends. This CDR3 spans 10 amino acids. Per the germline V gene, CDR1 is SNHLY and CDR2 is FYNNEI. The CDR3 is CASRRGGYTF. The DNA of the CDR3 is TGTGCCAGCAGGAGGGGGGGCTACACCTTC.

This clone was counted a few times. The chain joins TRBV3-1 (or the pseudogene TRBV3-2) to TRBJ2-7, with a tentative D call TRBD1 (6 bases). V was trimmed by 3 bases and J by 6 bases, leaving 12 bases between them. Germline-derived CDR1 and CDR2 are LGHDT and YNNKEL (reference sequence). CDR3 length: 13 amino acids. In DNA form, the CDR3 reads TGTGCCAGCAGCCACACAGGGAGCGGCGAGCAGTACTTC. This encodes CASSHTGSGEQYF.

The chain has TRBV7-3 and TRBJ2-3; 7 bases are a match to TRBD2. With 5 bases clipped from V and 3 bases from J, the junction kept 11 bases outside the gene matches. Germline assignment: CDR1 SGHTA and CDR2 FQGTGA. The CDR3 is made up of 16 amino acids. The CDR3 coding sequence is TGTGCCAGCAGCCCGATCGGACTAGAGGGTACAGATACGCAGTATTTT. This codes for CASSPIGLEGTDTQYF.

This chain uses TRBV11-3 with TRBJ2-1; 8 bases map to TRBD2. CDR3 size: 15 residues. CDR1 and CDR2 (germline): SGHNT, YENEEA. V gave up 5 bases and J gave up 5 bases; unmatched junction bases: 8. In DNA form, the CDR3 reads TGTGCCAGCAGCCAACCGGGACTAGGCCACAATGAGCAGTTCTTC. Translated: CASSQPGLGHNEQFF.

This chain connects TRBV2 to TRBJ2-3; 8 nucleotides match TRBD2. This CDR3 is 15 amino acids long. Trimming took 6 bases from V and 0 from J; bases not matched to a gene: 5. Germline V gene data show CDR1 as SNHLY and CDR2 as FYNNEI. CDR3 region: CASRRLASSTDTQYF. DNA of the CDR3: TGTGCCAGCAGGAGACTAGCGAGTAGCACAGATACGCAGTATTTT.